This entry is about one T cell receptor (beta chain). Its target is not known. This sample was taken from a study of cytomegalovirus exposure and HLA in healthy donors. Study findings and constraints: Some public TCRs appeared in many individuals, while most sequences were rare. Reported performance of the classifier showed diagnosis of cytomegalovirus status with high specificity and sensitivity. Cytomegalovirus-associated status was assigned to approximately 160 TCR beta chains.

The donors were in the roughly 120-subject validation cohort, distinct from the roughly 700-subject first cohort. Produced via immunoSEQ multiplex PCR; TCRdb's table is partial and in-frame only. The sample consists of 150,000 to 180,000 clones, 70% to 90% of them appearing once. This CDR3 is built from 18 residues. V was pared by 5 bases and J by 4 bases, with 10 bases of the junction left unmatched. CDR1 SGHTA and CDR2 FQGNSA come from the germline V gene. The material sequenced was PBMCs. The TCR comes from a man younger than 35 in good health and CMV-seropositive. The chain combines TRBV7-2 with TRBJ2-1; TRBD2 matches at 14 bases. CDR3 residues: CASSPWTSGRWRYNEQFF. As DNA, the CDR3 is TGTGCCAGCAGCCCGTGGACTAGCGGGAGGTGGCGGTACAATGAGCAGTTCTTC.